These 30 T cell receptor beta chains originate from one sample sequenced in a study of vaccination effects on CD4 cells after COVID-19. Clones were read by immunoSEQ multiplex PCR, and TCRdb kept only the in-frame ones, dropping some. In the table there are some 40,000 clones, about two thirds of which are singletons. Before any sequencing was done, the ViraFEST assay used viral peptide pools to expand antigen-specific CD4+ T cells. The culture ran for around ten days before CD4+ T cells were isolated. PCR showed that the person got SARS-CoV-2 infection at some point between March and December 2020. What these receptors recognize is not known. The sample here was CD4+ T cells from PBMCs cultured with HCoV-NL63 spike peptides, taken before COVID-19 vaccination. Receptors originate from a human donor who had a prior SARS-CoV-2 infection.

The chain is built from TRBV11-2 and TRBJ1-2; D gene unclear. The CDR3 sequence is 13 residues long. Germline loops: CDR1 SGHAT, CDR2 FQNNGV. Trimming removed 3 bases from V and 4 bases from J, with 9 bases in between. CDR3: CASSFVRSYGYTF. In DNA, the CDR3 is TGTGCCAGCAGCTTCGTCAGGAGCTATGGCTACACCTTC.

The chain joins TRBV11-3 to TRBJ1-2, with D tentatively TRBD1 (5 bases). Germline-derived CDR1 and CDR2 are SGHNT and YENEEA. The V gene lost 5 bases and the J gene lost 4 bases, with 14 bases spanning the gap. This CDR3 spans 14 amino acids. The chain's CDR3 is CASSPTDRSYGYTF. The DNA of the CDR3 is TGTGCCAGCAGCCCCACCGACAGAAGCTATGGCTACACCTTC.

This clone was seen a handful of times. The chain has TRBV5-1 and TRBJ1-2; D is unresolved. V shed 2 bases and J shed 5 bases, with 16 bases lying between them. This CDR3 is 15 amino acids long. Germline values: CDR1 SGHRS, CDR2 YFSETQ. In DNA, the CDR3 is TGCGCCAGCAGCTTTGGGGATGGTGGAACTTATGGCTACACCTTC. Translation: CASSFGDGGTYGYTF.

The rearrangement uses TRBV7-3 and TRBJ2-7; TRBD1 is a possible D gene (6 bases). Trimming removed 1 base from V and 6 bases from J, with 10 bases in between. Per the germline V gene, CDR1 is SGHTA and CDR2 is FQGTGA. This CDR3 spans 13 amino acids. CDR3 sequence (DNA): TGTGCCAGCAGCTTAATGGCAGGGGTCGAGCAGTACTTC. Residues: CASSLMAGVEQYF.

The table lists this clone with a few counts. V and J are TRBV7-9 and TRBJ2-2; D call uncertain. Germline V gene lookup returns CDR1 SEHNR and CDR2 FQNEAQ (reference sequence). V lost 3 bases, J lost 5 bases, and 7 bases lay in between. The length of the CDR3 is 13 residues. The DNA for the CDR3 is TGTGCCAGCAGCTTTCAGTTTACCGGGGAGCTGTTTTTT. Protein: CASSFQFTGELFF.

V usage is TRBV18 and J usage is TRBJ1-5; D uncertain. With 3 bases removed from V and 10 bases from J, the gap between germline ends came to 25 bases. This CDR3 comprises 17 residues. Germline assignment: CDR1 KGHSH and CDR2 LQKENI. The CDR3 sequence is CASSPGLPGASIKPQHF. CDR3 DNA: TGTGCCAGCTCACCCGGACTTCCCGGCGCTTCGATCAAACCCCAGCATTTT. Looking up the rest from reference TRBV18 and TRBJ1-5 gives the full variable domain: NAGVMQNPRHLVRRRGQEARLRCSPMKGHSHVYWYRQLPEEGLKFMVYLQKENIIDESGMPKERFSAEFPKEGPSILRIQQVVRGDSAAYFCASSPGLPGASIKPQHFGDGTRLSIL.

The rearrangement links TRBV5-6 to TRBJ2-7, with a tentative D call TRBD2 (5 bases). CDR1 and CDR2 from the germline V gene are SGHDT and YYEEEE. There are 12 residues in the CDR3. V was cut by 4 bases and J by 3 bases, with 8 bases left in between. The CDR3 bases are TGTGCCAGCAGCCACCGGGGCTACGAGCAGTACTTC. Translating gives CASSHRGYEQYF.

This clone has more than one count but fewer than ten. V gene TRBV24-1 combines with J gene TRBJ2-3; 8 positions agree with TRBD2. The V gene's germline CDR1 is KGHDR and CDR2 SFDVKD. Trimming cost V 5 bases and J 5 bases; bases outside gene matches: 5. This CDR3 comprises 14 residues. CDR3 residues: CATSARLAQDTQYF. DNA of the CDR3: TGTGCCACCAGTGCGCGACTAGCGCAAGATACGCAGTATTTT.

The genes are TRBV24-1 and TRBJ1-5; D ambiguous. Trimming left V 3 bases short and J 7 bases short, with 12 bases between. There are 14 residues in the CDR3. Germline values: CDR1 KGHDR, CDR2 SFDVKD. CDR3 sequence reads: CATSDKGRSQPQHF. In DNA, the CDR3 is TGTGCCACCAGTGATAAGGGCAGGTCCCAGCCCCAGCATTTT.

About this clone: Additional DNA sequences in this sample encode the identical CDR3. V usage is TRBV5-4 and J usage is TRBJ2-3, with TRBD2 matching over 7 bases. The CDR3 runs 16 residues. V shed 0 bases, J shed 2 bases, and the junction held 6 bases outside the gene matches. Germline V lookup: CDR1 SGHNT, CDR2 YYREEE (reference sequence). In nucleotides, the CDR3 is TGTGCCAGCAGCTTGGGGGCGGGAGTATCCACAGATACGCAGTATTTT. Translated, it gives CASSLGAGVSTDTQYF.

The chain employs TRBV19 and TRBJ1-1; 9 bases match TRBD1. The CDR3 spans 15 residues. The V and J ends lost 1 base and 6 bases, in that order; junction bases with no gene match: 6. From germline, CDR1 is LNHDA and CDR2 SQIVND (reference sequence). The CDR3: CASSIVGQGRSEAFF. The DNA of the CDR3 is TGTGCCAGTAGTATAGTGGGACAGGGTAGGTCTGAAGCTTTCTTT.

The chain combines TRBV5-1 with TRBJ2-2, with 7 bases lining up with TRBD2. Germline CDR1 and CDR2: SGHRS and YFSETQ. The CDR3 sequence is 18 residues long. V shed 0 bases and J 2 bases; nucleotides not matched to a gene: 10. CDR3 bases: TGCGCCAGCAGCTTGGGCCCAACTGGGAGGGCCAACACCGGGGAGCTGTTTTTT. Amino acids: CASSLGPTGRANTGELFF.

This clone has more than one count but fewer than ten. The CDR3 bases are TGTGCCAGCAGTTACGCCGTAGGAATCCCTCTTGGCTACACCTTC. This codes for CASSYAVGIPLGYTF. The chain has TRBV6-5 and TRBJ1-2; D remains ambiguous. Trimming took off 2 bases at V and 7 bases at J, with 17 bases between the two ends. The CDR3 runs to 15 residues. CDR1 and CDR2 (germline): MNHEY, SVGAGI.

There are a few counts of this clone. The CDR3 sequence: CASSVSTGSYNEQFF. The CDR3 coding sequence is TGTGCCAGCAGCGTAAGTACCGGCTCCTACAATGAGCAGTTCTTC. The rearrangement links TRBV9 to TRBJ2-1, with D unresolved. The germline V gene encodes CDR1 SGDLS and CDR2 YYNGEE. Deletions cut 1 base from V and 0 bases from J, with 8 bases between. The CDR3 contains 15 residues.

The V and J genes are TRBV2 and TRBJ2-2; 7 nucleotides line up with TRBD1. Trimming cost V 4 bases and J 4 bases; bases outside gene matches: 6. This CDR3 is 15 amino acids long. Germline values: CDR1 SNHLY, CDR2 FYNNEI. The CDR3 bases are TGTGCCAGCAGTGTACAAGGGGGCACCACCGGGGAGCTGTTTTTT. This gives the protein CASSVQGGTTGELFF.

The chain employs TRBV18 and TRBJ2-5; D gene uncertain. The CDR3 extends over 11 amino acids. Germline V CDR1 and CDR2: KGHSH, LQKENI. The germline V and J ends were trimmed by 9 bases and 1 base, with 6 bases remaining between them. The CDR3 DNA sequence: TGTGCCAGTTCATCCCAAGAGACCCAGTACTTC. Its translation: CASSSQETQYF. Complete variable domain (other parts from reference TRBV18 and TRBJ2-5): NAGVMQNPRHLVRRRGQEARLRCSPMKGHSHVYWYRQLPEEGLKFMVYLQKENIIDESGMPKERFSAEFPKEGPSILRIQQVVRGDSAAYFCASSSQETQYFGPGTRLLVL.

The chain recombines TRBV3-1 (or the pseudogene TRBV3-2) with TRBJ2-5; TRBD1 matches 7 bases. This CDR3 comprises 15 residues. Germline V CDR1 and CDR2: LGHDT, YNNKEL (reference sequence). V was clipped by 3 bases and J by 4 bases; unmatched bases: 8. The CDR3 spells CASSHFRTGAETQYF. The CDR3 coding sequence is TGTGCCAGCAGCCATTTTCGGACAGGTGCAGAGACCCAGTACTTC.

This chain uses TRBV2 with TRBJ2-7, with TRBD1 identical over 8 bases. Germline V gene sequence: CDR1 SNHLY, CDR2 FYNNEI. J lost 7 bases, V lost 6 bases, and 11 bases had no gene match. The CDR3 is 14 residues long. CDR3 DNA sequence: TGTGCCAGCAGCCCCAAGACAGGGGTTGGGGAGCAGTACTTC. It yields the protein CASSPKTGVGEQYF.

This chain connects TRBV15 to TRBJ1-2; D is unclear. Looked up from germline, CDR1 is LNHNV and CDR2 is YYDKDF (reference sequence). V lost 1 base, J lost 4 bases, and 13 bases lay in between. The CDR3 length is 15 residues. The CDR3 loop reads CATSRVDGPFYGYTF. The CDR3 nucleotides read TGTGCCACCAGCAGAGTGGACGGACCCTTCTATGGCTACACCTTC.

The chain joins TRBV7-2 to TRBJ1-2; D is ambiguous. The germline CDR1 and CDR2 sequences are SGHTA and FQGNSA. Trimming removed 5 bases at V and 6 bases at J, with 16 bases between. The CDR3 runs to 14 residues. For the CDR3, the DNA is TGTGCCAGCAGCCCAGGAGGGATGAGGGATGGCTACACCTTC. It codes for CASSPGGMRDGYTF.

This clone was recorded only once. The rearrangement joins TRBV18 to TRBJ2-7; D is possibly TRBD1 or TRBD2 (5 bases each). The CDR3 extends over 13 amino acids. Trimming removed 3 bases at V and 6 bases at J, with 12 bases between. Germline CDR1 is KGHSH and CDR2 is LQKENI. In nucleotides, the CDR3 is TGTGCCAGCTCACCGCAGGGTCGGGGCGAGCAGTACTTC. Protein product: CASSPQGRGEQYF.

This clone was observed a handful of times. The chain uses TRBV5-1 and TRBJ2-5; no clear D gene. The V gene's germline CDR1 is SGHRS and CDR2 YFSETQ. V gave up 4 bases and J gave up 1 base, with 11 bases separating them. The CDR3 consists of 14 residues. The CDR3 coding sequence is TGCGCCAGCAGCCTCCGTACGACCCAAGAGACCCAGTACTTC. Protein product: CASSLRTTQETQYF.

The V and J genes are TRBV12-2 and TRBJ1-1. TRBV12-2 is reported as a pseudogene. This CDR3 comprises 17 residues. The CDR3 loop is CASRLKGRGVMNTEAFF. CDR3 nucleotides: TGTGCAAGTCGCTTAAAGGGGAGGGGGGTTATGAACACTGAAGCTTTCTTT.

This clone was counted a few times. The CDR3 bases are TGCGCCAGCAGCTTGGGAGCGGGCGAGAACACCGGGGAGCTGTTTTTT. It specifies CASSLGAGENTGELFF. The chain couples TRBV5-1 to TRBJ2-2; possible D gene TRBD2, 6 bases. Per the germline V gene, CDR1 is SGHRS and CDR2 is YFSETQ. CDR3 size: 16 residues. The germline V and J ends were trimmed by 0 bases and 1 base, with 10 bases remaining between them. The full variable domain, with the rest looked up from reference TRBV5-1 and TRBJ2-2, is KAGVTQTPRYLIKTRGQQVTLSCSPISGHRSVSWYQQTPGQGLQFLFEYFSETQRNKGNFPGRFSGRQFSNSRSEMNVSTLELGDSALYLCASSLGAGENTGELFFGEGSRLTVL.

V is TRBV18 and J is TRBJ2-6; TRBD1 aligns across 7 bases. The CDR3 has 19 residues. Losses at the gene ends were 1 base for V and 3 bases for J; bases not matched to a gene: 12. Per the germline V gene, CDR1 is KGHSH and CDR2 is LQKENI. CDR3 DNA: TGTGCCAGCTCACCACTCGGGACAGCCGTTCTAGGTGGGGCCAACGTCCTGACTTTC. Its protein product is CASSPLGTAVLGGANVLTF.

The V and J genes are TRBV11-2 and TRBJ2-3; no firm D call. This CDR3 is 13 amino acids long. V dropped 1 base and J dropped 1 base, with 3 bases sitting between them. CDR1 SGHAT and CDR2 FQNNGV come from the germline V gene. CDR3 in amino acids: CASSLAGTDTQYF. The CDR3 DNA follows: TGTGCCAGCAGCTTAGCTGGCACAGATACGCAGTATTTT.

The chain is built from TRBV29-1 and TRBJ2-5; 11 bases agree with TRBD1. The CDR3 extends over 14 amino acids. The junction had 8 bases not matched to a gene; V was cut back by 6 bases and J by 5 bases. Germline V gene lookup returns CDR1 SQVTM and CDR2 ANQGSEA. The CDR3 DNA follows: TGCAGCGTGTCGGGACAGGGGGTCAGGGAGACCCAGTACTTC. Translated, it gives CSVSGQGVRETQYF.

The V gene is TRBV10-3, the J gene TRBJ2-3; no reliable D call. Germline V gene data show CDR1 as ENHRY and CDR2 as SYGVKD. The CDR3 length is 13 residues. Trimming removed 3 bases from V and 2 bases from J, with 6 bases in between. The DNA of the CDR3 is TGTGCCATCAGTGATTTTAACACAGATACGCAGTATTTT. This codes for CAISDFNTDTQYF.

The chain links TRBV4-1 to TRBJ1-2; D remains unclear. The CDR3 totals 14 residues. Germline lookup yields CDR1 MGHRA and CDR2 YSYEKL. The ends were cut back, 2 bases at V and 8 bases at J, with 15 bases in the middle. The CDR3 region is CASSQLQEGVGYTF. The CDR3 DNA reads TGCGCCAGCAGCCAATTACAAGAGGGAGTAGGCTACACCTTC.

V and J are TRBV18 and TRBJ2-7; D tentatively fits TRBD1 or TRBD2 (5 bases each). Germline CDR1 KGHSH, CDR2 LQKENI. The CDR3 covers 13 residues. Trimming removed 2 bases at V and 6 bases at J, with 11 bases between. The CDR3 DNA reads TGTGCCAGCTCACCATTTGGGGGAGTCGAGCAGTACTTC. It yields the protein CASSPFGGVEQYF.